This TCR beta chain was recorded in a study of T cells in localized non-small cell lung cancer. Profiled with immunoSEQ multiplex PCR; TCRdb holds only in-frame clones, not every one. The sample contains over 70,000 clones, just over 90% of which appear only once. This clone showed up just once. This CDR3 is 13 amino acids long. Trimming removed 7 bases from V and 11 bases from J, with 20 bases in between. CDR1 and CDR2 from the germline V gene are SNHLY and FYNNEI. The receptor was derived from a woman aged 40-69 years with stage II squamous cell lung carcinoma. Sequences were derived from PBMCs, sampled before any cancer treatment. The chain is built from TRBV2 and TRBJ1-1; the D is unclear. This CDR3 reads CASTPRVSFGAFF. The CDR3 nucleotides are TGTGCCAGCACCCCTCGGGTCAGCTTTGGGGCTTTCTTT.